This TCR beta chain was sequenced for a study of blood T cell repertoires in COVID-19. Overall study context: The analysed material was cDNA or gDNA that came from T cells, B-cell-depleted T cells, or PBMCs.

This CDR3 has 15 residues. Germline V lookup: CDR1 MNHNY, CDR2 SVGAGI (reference sequence). V was shortened by 0 bases and J by 5 bases, with 10 bases between the two germline ends. Sequencing used immunoSEQ multiplex PCR; TCRdb keeps in-frame clones, though not all of them. The sample holds 200,000 to 250,000 clones, 82% seen once. Sequenced: peripheral blood. The chain joins TRBV6-6 to TRBJ1-4, with D possibly matching TRBD1 (5 bases). This clonotype was sampled from a woman of 80 years or more with acute or convalescent COVID-19. This CDR3 is CASSYSSGRNEKLFF. The CDR3 DNA follows: TGTGCCAGCAGTTACTCGTCAGGGAGGAATGAAAAACTGTTTTTT.